The 16 T cell receptor beta chains in this list originate from one sample, sequenced in a study of Tregs in tolerant kidney transplant recipients. The table came from immunoSEQ multiplex PCR; TCRdb's copy has only in-frame clones and leaves some out. Here the sample spans roughly 86,000 clones, over 85% being singletons. Related graft donors supplied nonmyeloablative bone marrow transplants, and mixed chimerism was transient. The specimen comprised CD4+ T cells from blood (PBMCs), sampled 12 months after the transplant. These receptors were taken from a human patient who received a combined kidney and bone marrow transplant. A share of the T cells may be of graft donor origin.

This chain connects TRBV30 to TRBJ2-5; TRBD2 matches 12 bases. J lost 5 bases, V lost 3 bases, and 1 base had no gene match. CDR1 GTSNPN and CDR2 SVGIG come from the germline V gene (reference sequence). The CDR3 is 13 residues long. Here the CDR3 reads CAWSLAGGETQYF. CDR3 nucleotides: TGTGCCTGGAGCCTAGCGGGGGGGGAGACCCAGTACTTC.

The genes are TRBV11-2 and TRBJ2-7; TRBD2 agrees at 9 bases. This CDR3 contains 14 residues. In germline, CDR1 is SGHAT, CDR2 FQNNGV. After removal of 2 bases from V and 4 bases from J, the junction contained 3 bases not matched to a gene. CDR3 bases: TGTGCCAGCAGCTTAAGACTAGCGGATTACGAGCAGTACTTC. It yields the protein CASSLRLADYEQYF.

The rearrangement uses TRBV28 and TRBJ2-2; no clear D gene. V was pared by 1 base and J by 4 bases, with 10 bases between. Germline CDR1 is MDHEN and CDR2 is SYDVKM. The CDR3 contains 15 residues. The CDR3 DNA sequence: TGTGCCAGCAGTTTATTTAGCCCGGGCACCGGGGAGCTGTTTTTT. It encodes CASSLFSPGTGELFF.

The chain combines TRBV7-9 with TRBJ1-3; D may be TRBD1 (6 bases). The V gene's germline CDR1 is SEHNR and CDR2 FQNEAQ (reference sequence). Trimming left V 2 bases short and J 2 bases short, with 10 bases between. This CDR3 spans 15 amino acids. The CDR3 bases are TGTGCCAGCAGCTTATTACCAGGGGCTGGAAACACCATATATTTT. Its translation is CASSLLPGAGNTIYF.

V gene TRBV7-6 combines with J gene TRBJ1-2; no clear D gene. Germline V gives CDR1 SGHVS, CDR2 FNYEAQ. With 0 bases removed from V and 5 bases from J, the gap between germline ends came to 16 bases. The CDR3 length is 16 residues. CDR3 sequence reads: CASSLAGGPGGYGYTF. DNA for the CDR3: TGTGCCAGCAGCTTAGCCGGTGGTCCCGGAGGGTATGGCTACACCTTC.

The chain uses TRBV5-1 and TRBJ2-5; 12 bases align to TRBD2. The J segment lost 0 bases and the V segment lost 3 bases, leaving 3 bases of the junction unmatched. The CDR3 runs 16 residues. Germline assignment: CDR1 SGHRS and CDR2 YFSETQ. The CDR3, as DNA: TGCGCCAGCAGCTCTACTAGCGGGAGGTACCAAGAGACCCAGTACTTC. This gives the protein CASSSTSGRYQETQYF.

CDR3 residues: CASSRQGPHTNYGYTF. CDR3 DNA: TGTGCCAGCAGCCGACAGGGGCCCCATACTAACTATGGCTACACCTTC. The chain recombines TRBV9 with TRBJ1-2; 8 bases are shared with TRBD1. Unmatched junction bases numbered 8, after V lost 4 bases and J lost 0 bases. This CDR3 comprises 16 residues. Germline V lookup: CDR1 SGDLS, CDR2 YYNGEE.

The chain is built from TRBV7-7 and TRBJ2-1, with 9 bases matching TRBD2. CDR3 length: 15 residues. V shed 1 base, J shed 4 bases, and the junction held 2 bases outside the gene matches. From germline, CDR1 is SSHAT and CDR2 FNYEAQ (reference sequence). For the CDR3, the DNA is TGTGCCAGCAGCTTAGGCGGGGGGGATTACAATGAGCAGTTCTTC. Protein: CASSLGGGDYNEQFF.

The chain uses TRBV28 and TRBJ2-6; 9 bases line up with TRBD1. The CDR3 length is 16 residues. The V and J ends lost 6 bases and 1 base, in that order; junction bases with no gene match: 4. Per the germline V gene, CDR1 is MDHEN and CDR2 is SYDVKM. CDR3 nucleotide sequence: TGTGCCAGCAGGGGACAGGGTTTATCTGGGGCCAACGTCCTGACTTTC. Translation: CASRGQGLSGANVLTF. Full variable domain (rest looked up from reference TRBV28 and TRBJ2-6): DVKVTQSSRYLVKRTGEKVFLECVQDMDHENMFWYRQDPGLGLRLIYFSYDVKMKEKGDIPEGYSVSREKKERFSLILESASTNQTSMYLCASRGQGLSGANVLTFGAGSRLTVL.

The chain recombines TRBV7-2 with TRBJ2-5; D perhaps matches TRBD1 (5 bases). Trimming removed 5 bases at V and 1 base at J, with 11 bases between. The length of the CDR3 is 14 residues. Germline-derived CDR1 and CDR2 are SGHTA and FQGNSA. CDR3 nucleotides: TGTGCCAGCAGCCGCTATGGGGCCCAAGAGACCCAGTACTTC. It yields the protein CASSRYGAQETQYF.

The CDR3 loop reads CASSRTGTGENIQYF. CDR3 bases: TGTGCCAGCAGCCGAACCGGGACAGGGGAAAACATTCAGTACTTC. The chain combines TRBV11-2 with TRBJ2-4; 10 positions agree with TRBD1. CDR3 length equals 15 residues. The germline V gene encodes CDR1 SGHAT and CDR2 FQNNGV. With 5 bases clipped from V and 5 bases from J, the junction kept 6 bases outside the gene matches.

Only one count was recorded for this clone. The chain links TRBV5-1 to TRBJ2-3; 8 bases agree with TRBD2. Unmatched junction bases numbered 7, after V lost 5 bases and J lost 5 bases. The CDR3 loop spans 14 amino acids. Germline V lookup: CDR1 SGHRS, CDR2 YFSETQ. This chain's CDR3 is CASRGSGSIDTQYF. Written as DNA, the CDR3 is TGCGCCAGCAGGGGGAGCGGGAGTATAGATACGCAGTATTTT.

V is TRBV19 and J is TRBJ1-4; 8 bases map to TRBD1. The CDR3 totals 14 residues. Germline CDR1 is LNHDA and CDR2 is SQIVND (reference sequence). Trimming cost V 6 bases and J 8 bases; bases outside gene matches: 8. The CDR3 nucleotides are TGTGCCAGTAGGAAGACAGGGGAGGGGGAAAAACTGTTTTTT. Protein sequence: CASRKTGEGEKLFF.

A single count supports this clone. The chain employs TRBV6-5 and TRBJ2-6; D gene ambiguous. CDR1 and CDR2 (germline): MNHEY, SVGAGI. The CDR3 contains 15 residues. V was pared by 3 bases and J by 0 bases, with 6 bases between. The DNA for the CDR3 is TGTGCCAGCAGTTATCCGAGCTCTGGGGCCAACGTCCTGACTTTC. It translates to CASSYPSSGANVLTF.

This clone was seen only a few times. The rearrangement joins TRBV6-6 to TRBJ2-7; TRBD2 matches 7 bases. With 8 bases clipped from V and 2 bases from J, the junction kept 9 bases outside the gene matches. Germline V gene data show CDR1 as MNHNY and CDR2 as SVGAGI (reference sequence). The CDR3 extends over 14 amino acids. The CDR3 nucleotides read TGTGCCAGCTCCCTCTTGGCGGGAGCCTACGAGCAGTACTTC. Residues: CASSLLAGAYEQYF.

V usage is TRBV28 and J usage is TRBJ1-2; a possible D gene is TRBD1 (6 bases). CDR3 length equals 12 residues. The V and J ends lost 10 bases and 5 bases respectively, with 14 bases between them. Germline V lookup: CDR1 MDHEN, CDR2 SYDVKM. The CDR3 loop reads CAMGGQGYGYTF. The CDR3 coding sequence is TGTGCCATGGGGGGGCAGGGGTATGGCTACACCTTC.